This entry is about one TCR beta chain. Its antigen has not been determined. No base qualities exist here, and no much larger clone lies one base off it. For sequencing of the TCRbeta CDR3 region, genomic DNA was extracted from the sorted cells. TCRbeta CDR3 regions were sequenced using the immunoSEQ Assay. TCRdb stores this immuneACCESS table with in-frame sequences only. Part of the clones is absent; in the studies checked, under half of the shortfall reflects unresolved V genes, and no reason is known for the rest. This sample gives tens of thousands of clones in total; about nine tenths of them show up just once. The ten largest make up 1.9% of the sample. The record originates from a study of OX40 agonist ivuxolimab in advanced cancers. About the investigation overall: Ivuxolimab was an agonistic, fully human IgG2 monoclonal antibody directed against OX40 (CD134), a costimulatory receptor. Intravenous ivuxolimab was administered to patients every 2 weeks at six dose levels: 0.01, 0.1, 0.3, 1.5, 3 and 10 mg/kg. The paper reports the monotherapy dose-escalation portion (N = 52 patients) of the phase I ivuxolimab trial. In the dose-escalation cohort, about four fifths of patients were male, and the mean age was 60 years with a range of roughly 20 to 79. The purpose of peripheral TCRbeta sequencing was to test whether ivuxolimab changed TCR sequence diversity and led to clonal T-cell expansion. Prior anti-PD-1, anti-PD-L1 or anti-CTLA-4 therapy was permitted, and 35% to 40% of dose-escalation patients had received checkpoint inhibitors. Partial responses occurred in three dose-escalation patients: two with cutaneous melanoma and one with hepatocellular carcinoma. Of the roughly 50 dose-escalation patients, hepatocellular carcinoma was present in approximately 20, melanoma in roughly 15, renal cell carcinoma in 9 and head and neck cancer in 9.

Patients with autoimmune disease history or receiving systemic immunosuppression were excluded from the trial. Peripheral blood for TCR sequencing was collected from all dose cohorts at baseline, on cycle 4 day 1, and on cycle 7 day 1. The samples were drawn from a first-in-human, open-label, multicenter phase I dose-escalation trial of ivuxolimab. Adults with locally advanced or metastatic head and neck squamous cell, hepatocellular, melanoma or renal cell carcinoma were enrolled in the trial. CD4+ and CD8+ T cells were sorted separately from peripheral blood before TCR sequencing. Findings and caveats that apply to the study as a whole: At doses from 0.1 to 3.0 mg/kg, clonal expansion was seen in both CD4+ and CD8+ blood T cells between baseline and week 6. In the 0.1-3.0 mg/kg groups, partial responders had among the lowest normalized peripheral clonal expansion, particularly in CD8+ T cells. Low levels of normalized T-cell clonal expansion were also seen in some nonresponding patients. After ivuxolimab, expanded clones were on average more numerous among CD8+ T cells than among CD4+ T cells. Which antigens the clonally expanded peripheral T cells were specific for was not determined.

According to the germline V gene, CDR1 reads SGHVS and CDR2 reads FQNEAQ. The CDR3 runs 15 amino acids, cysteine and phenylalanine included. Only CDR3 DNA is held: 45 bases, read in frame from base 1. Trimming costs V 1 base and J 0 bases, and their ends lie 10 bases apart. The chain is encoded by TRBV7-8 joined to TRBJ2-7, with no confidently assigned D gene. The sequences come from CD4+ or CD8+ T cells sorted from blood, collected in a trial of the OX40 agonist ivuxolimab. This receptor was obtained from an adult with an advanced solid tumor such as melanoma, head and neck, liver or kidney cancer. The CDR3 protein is CASSLGTLSSYEQYF. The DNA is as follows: TGTGCCAGCAGCTTAGGGACCCTGAGCTCCTACGAGCAGTACTTC.